This T cell receptor beta chain derives from a study of cytomegalovirus exposure and HLA in healthy donors. Broader study findings: Highly shared variants forming one cluster were likely a sequencing artifact. Later, TCR association rates were found to vary by HLA locus, highest for DRB1 and lowest for HLA-C. Investigators reported 164 TCR beta chains as tied to cytomegalovirus. Whilst most TCR sequences proved rare, a subset of public TCRs occurred across many donors.

It was with 60 Vbeta and 13 Jbeta primers that the PCR ran. Sequenced by immunoSEQ multiplex PCR; TCRdb stores in-frame clones only, minus some. The sample includes 180,000 or so clones. Remarks on this clone: Its antigen remains unknown.

The specimen was PBMCs. The receptor's source is a young woman in good health and CMV-seropositive.

The CDR3 is CASSGRQLTGANVLTF. The DNA of the CDR3 is TGTGCCAGCAGTGGTCGACAGTTAACTGGGGCCAACGTCCTGACTTTC. This rearrangement joins TRBV2 to TRBJ2-6; possibly TRBD1 for D (5 bases). Germline V CDR1 and CDR2: SNHLY, FYNNEI. Trimming left V 4 bases short and J 2 bases short, with 12 bases between. CDR3 length: 16 residues.